Here is one T cell receptor (beta chain) with its context. What it binds is not known. This entry comes from a study of a mutant IDH1 vaccine in newly diagnosed glioma. Study as a whole: At week 47 came visit V13, while visit V12 had come at week 35.

Germline CDR1 SGHNT, CDR2 YYREEE (reference sequence). Germline trimming cut 3 bases from V and 9 bases from J; bases unmatched to any gene: 8. The CDR3 contains 14 residues. Indicated time point: week 35, safety follow-up. A 20-mer mutant IDH1 peptide at 300 ug was injected subcutaneously with topical imiquimod. Using immunoSEQ multiplex PCR, the repertoire was profiled, and TCRdb retains in-frame clones only, with some absent. The data show about 48,000 clones, 70% to 85% seen once. The receptor was isolated from a man in his forties with glioma. This sample comprised PBMCs, obtained from a glioma patient whose treatment included an IDH1 peptide vaccine. The chain uses TRBV5-4 and TRBJ1-2; 10 bases agree with TRBD1. The chain's CDR3 is CASSSGGDRGRYTF. Written as DNA, the CDR3 is TGTGCCAGCAGCTCTGGGGGGGACAGGGGCCGCTACACCTTC.